The 18 T cell receptor beta chains below were found in one sample sequenced in a study of blood T cell repertoires in COVID-19. Measured with immunoSEQ multiplex PCR; TCRdb has only the in-frame clones, and not every one. The repertoire holds 400,000 to 550,000 clones, with roughly 85% as singletons. The sequenced material came from PBMCs or T cells enriched from blood (not recorded which). The source of these receptors is a woman between 18 and 30 years old with acute COVID-19.

V is TRBV5-6 and J is TRBJ1-1; no reliable D call. Germline V lookup: CDR1 SGHDT, CDR2 YYEEEE. Trimming removed 3 bases from V and 6 bases from J, with 15 bases in between. This CDR3 comprises 14 residues. The CDR3 protein is CASSYGESLAEAFF. CDR3 DNA: TGTGCCAGCAGCTACGGGGAATCACTTGCTGAAGCTTTCTTT.

The rearrangement links TRBV3-1 (or the pseudogene TRBV3-2) to TRBJ1-6; D is ambiguous. Looked up from germline, CDR1 is LGHDT and CDR2 is YNNKEL (reference sequence). This CDR3 spans 14 amino acids. Trimming shortened V by 0 bases and J by 10 bases, and 10 bases separated the two germline ends. Here the CDR3 reads CASSQDPVSSPLHF. DNA of the CDR3: TGTGCCAGCAGCCAAGATCCCGTTTCCTCACCCCTCCACTTT.

V and J are TRBV18 and TRBJ2-7, with TRBD1 identical over 9 bases. CDR3 length equals 16 residues. Trimming removed 3 bases from V and 6 bases from J; junction bases left unmatched: 12. Germline CDR1 and CDR2: KGHSH and LQKENI. CDR3 sequence reads: CASSPTPPTGGSEQYF. The DNA for the CDR3 is TGTGCCAGCTCACCGACCCCCCCCACAGGGGGCAGCGAGCAGTACTTC. The variable domain in full, completed from reference TRBV18 and TRBJ2-7, reads NAGVMQNPRHLVRRRGQEARLRCSPMKGHSHVYWYRQLPEEGLKFMVYLQKENIIDESGMPKERFSAEFPKEGPSILRIQQVVRGDSAAYFCASSPTPPTGGSEQYFGPGTRLTVT.

The chain carries TRBV5-6 and TRBJ1-4; a possible D gene is TRBD1 (6 bases). The germline V and J ends were trimmed by 2 bases and 3 bases, with 14 bases remaining between them. Germline lookup yields CDR1 SGHDT and CDR2 YYEEEE. This CDR3 has 16 amino acids. Here the CDR3 DNA reads TGTGCCAGCAGCTTCGGTACGGGGGGCGCTAATGAAAAACTGTTTTTT. It translates to CASSFGTGGANEKLFF.

This clone has only a few counts. J is TRBJ1-5 and V is TRBV7-3; the D is unclear. The CDR3 length is 13 residues. Germline CDR1 reads SGHTA; CDR2 reads FQGTGA. The CDR3 protein is CATAPGSNQPQHF. The DNA for the CDR3 is TGTGCTACCGCTCCGGGTAGCAATCAGCCCCAGCATTTT.

The J gene is TRBJ2-3, the V gene TRBV11-2; D may be TRBD2 (5 bases). CDR1 and CDR2 (germline): SGHAT, FQNNGV. This CDR3 region has 15 residues. Trimming removed 1 base at V and 3 bases at J, with 11 bases between. CDR3 DNA: TGTGCCAGCAGCTTAGGAGGGCCTGGGACAGATACGCAGTATTTT. This gives the protein CASSLGGPGTDTQYF. Full variable domain (rest looked up from reference TRBV11-2 and TRBJ2-3): EAGVAQSPRYKIIEKRQSVAFWCNPISGHATLYWYQQILGQGPKLLIQFQNNGVVDDSQLPKDRFSAERLKGVDSTLKIQPAKLEDSAVYLCASSLGGPGTDTQYFGPGTRLTVL.

The chain couples TRBV3-1 (or the pseudogene TRBV3-2) to TRBJ2-5; weak D call: TRBD1 (5 bases). Germline V gene sequence: CDR1 LGHDT, CDR2 YNNKEL (reference sequence). The CDR3 runs to 11 residues. Between the trimmed V and J ends, which lost 4 bases and 8 bases, there was a span of 8 bases. CDR3 nucleotide sequence: TGTGCCAGCAGCCTACAGGAAACCCAGTACTTC. Its protein product is CASSLQETQYF.

This clone was seen only once. The chain links TRBV27 to TRBJ1-2; TRBD1 is a possible D gene (5 bases). The germline CDR1 and CDR2 sequences are MNHEY and SMNVEV (reference sequence). The length of the CDR3 is 13 residues. Trimming stripped 3 bases from V and 7 bases from J, with 12 bases between. CDR3 loop: CASSFPAGFGYTF. Written as DNA, the CDR3 is TGTGCCAGCAGTTTCCCCGCAGGGTTTGGCTACACCTTC.

The chain joins TRBV5-1 to TRBJ2-5; D perhaps matches TRBD2 (6 bases). Between the trimmed V and J ends, which lost 5 bases and 7 bases, there was a span of 15 bases. The germline V gene has CDR1 SGHRS and CDR2 YFSETQ. The CDR3 covers 13 residues. Written as DNA, the CDR3 is TGCGCCAGCAGAAGGGACTCATCAGTGACCCAGTACTTC. Translated: CASRRDSSVTQYF.

The rearrangement joins TRBV19 to TRBJ2-1, with 9 nucleotides matching TRBD1. V was pared by 2 bases and J by 8 bases, with 7 bases of the junction left unmatched. There are 15 residues in the CDR3. Germline-derived CDR1 and CDR2 are LNHDA and SQIVND (reference sequence). The CDR3 region is CASSISGQGIYEQFF. CDR3 nucleotide sequence: TGTGCCAGTAGTATAAGTGGACAGGGGATCTATGAGCAGTTCTTC.

V and J are TRBV7-9 and TRBJ2-2; a weak D match, TRBD1 (6 bases). The V gene lost 5 bases and the J gene lost 6 bases, with 10 bases spanning the gap. This CDR3 region has 13 residues. The germline gives CDR1 SEHNR, CDR2 FQNEAQ (reference sequence). CDR3 amino acids: CASSGQGSGELFF. The DNA of the CDR3 is TGTGCCAGCAGCGGCCAGGGGTCCGGGGAGCTGTTTTTT.

DNA for the CDR3: TGTGCCACCAGTCCCCGGGACAAGGTCTCACCCCTCCACTTT. It is translated as CATSPRDKVSPLHF. This chain links TRBV15 with TRBJ1-6, with D maybe TRBD1 (6 bases). Germline-derived CDR1 and CDR2 are LNHNV and YYDKDF (reference sequence). Trimming shortened V by 6 bases and J by 10 bases, and 16 bases separated the two germline ends. There are 14 residues in the CDR3.

J is TRBJ2-3 and V is TRBV5-1, with TRBD2 matching 8 bases. The V segment lost 2 bases and the J segment 6 bases; nucleotides outside the gene matches: 5. This CDR3 contains 14 residues. Germline CDR1 SGHRS, CDR2 YFSETQ. The CDR3, as DNA: TGCGCCAGCAGCTTACAAGCGGGGGCGGATACGCAGTATTTT. This encodes CASSLQAGADTQYF.

This clone showed up just a few times. The chain is built from TRBV5-5 and TRBJ1-1; 10 nucleotides align to TRBD1. The V gene's germline CDR1 is SGHKS and CDR2 YYEKEE (reference sequence). V dropped 4 bases and J dropped 5; count of bases not matched to a gene: 8. This CDR3 contains 15 residues. The CDR3 spells CASSVRQGAETEAFF. In nucleotides, the CDR3 is TGTGCCAGCAGCGTGAGACAGGGGGCGGAGACTGAAGCTTTCTTT.

The V and J genes are TRBV5-6 and TRBJ1-4, with 12 bases aligning to TRBD1. V shed 4 bases and J 5 bases; nucleotides not matched to a gene: 6. Germline CDR1 SGHDT, CDR2 YYEEEE. The CDR3 runs 16 residues. The CDR3 region has the DNA TGTGCCAGCAGCCGGGACAGGGGGCGGCAAAATGAAAAACTGTTTTTT. This translates into CASSRDRGRQNEKLFF. The full variable domain, rest sourced from reference TRBV5-6 and TRBJ1-4, is DAGVTQSPTHLIKTRGQQVTLRCSPKSGHDTVSWYQQALGQGPQFIFQYYEEEERQRGNFPDRFSGHQFPNYSSELNVNALLLGDSALYLCASSRDRGRQNEKLFFGSGTQLSVL.

V is TRBV12-3 or TRBV12-4 and J is TRBJ2-3; 7 bases align to TRBD2. Trimming at V came to 6 bases and at J to 2 bases, leaving 2 bases not matched to a gene. The CDR3 contains 13 residues. DNA for the CDR3: TGTGCCAGCAGACGGGGGGACACAGATACGCAGTATTTT. Its translation is CASRRGDTDTQYF.

This clone was counted only a few times. The junction departs from the called germline gene at one end, perhaps through a read error. V and J are TRBV3-1 (or the pseudogene TRBV3-2) and TRBJ2-2; a possible D gene is TRBD2 (6 bases). From germline, CDR1 is LGHDT and CDR2 YNNKEL (reference sequence). This CDR3 contains 16 residues. The CDR3 DNA sequence: TGTGCCAGCAGCCAAGATTGGACGGGAGTCACCCGGGAGCTGTTTTTT. It yields the protein CASSQDWTGVTRELFF.

Of note for this clone: Mismatch with germline at one junction end may stem from a read error. Written as DNA, the CDR3 is TGTGCCAGCACCTTGGGGGACAGGGACGAGCAGTACTTC. Its translation: CASTLGDRDEQYF. This chain joins TRBV5-4 and TRBJ2-7, with TRBD1 matching over 9 bases. CDR1 SGHNT and CDR2 YYREEE come from the germline V gene (reference sequence). The length of the CDR3 is 13 residues.